Shown below are 4 T cell receptor beta chains from a single sample sequenced in a study of shared clonotypes between healthy human individuals. TCRdb's copy holds only in-frame clones and misses some; the assay was immunoSEQ multiplex PCR. The sample gives 2,500,000 or so clones, 90% to 95% of which show up once; 0.36% is in the top ten. The source material was naive CD4+ T cells from PBMCs. Sample subset: CD45RA+ positively selected. The receptors derive from a man aged 18 to 29 in good health. Some clones in this sample may be carry-over from other donors' samples.

In DNA form, the CDR3 reads TGTGCCAGCAGCGGACCTAGCGGAGGTTACAATGAGCAGTTCTTC. It encodes CASSGPSGGYNEQFF. This chain links TRBV9 with TRBJ2-1; 7 nucleotides align to TRBD2. This CDR3 region has 15 residues. Germline V gives CDR1 SGDLS, CDR2 YYNGEE. The V gene end was trimmed by 3 bases and the J gene end by 4 bases; junction bases not matched to a gene: 7.

This sequence joins TRBV12-5 and TRBJ2-5, with D possibly being TRBD2 (5 bases). CDR1 LGHNT and CDR2 FRNRAP come from the germline V gene. Trimming removed 6 bases at V and 1 base at J, with 9 bases between. The CDR3 consists of 13 residues. The CDR3 here is CASGLLGQETQYF. For the CDR3, the DNA is TGTGCTAGTGGCTTACTAGGCCAAGAGACCCAGTACTTC. The full variable domain, with the rest looked up from reference TRBV12-5 and TRBJ2-5, is DARVTQTPRHKVTEMGQEVTMRCQPILGHNTVFWYRQTMMQGLELLAYFRNRAPLDDSGMPKDRFSAEMPDATLATLKIQPSEPRDSAVYFCASGLLGQETQYFGPGTRLLVL.

Of note for this clone: An end of the junction differs from the germline gene, which may be a read error. The rearrangement uses TRBV27 and TRBJ1-6, with a tentative D call TRBD1 (5 bases). The CDR3 runs to 16 residues. The germline V gene has CDR1 MNHEY and CDR2 SMNVEV (reference sequence). CDR3 in amino acids: CASSLSPRGESSPLHF. The CDR3 DNA follows: TGTGCCAGCAGTCTATCGCCCCGGGGGGAGAGTTCACCCCTCCACTTT.

V and J are TRBV11-2 and TRBJ1-4, with D possibly matching TRBD1 (6 bases). CDR3 length: 15 residues. Between the trimmed V and J ends, which lost 5 bases and 4 bases, there was a span of 14 bases. The germline V gene has CDR1 SGHAT and CDR2 FQNNGV. CDR3: CASSLSGARNEKLFF. In nucleotides, the CDR3 is TGTGCCAGCAGCCTGTCGGGGGCTCGTAATGAAAAACTGTTTTTT.